This T cell receptor (beta chain) derives from a study of blood T cells in healthy people across ages (dated by TCRdb to about 2015). With regard to the full study: In model experiments, template switching captured roughly one uniquely barcoded TCR beta cDNA molecule for every two T cells. To track age-related changes in TCR beta repertoire diversity, the study relied on deep sequencing normalized with unique cDNA molecular identifiers. Four age groups were formed from the donors: young (average roughly 15 years), middle-aged (approximately 41), aged (62) and long-lived (more than 75). Donors of different ages were randomly distributed across sequencing lanes to avoid experimental bias. Two additional independent replicas of 1 million unique cDNA reads from the same blood draw were analyzed for two donors (one aged 18 to 30 and one aged 80 or older). Here is what the overall study found, with its caveats: Observed TCR beta diversity per million T cells fell roughly linearly with age, and a significant reduction was already apparent by age roughly 41. Because profiling used bulk unsorted PBMCs, naive and antigen-experienced compartments could not be compared conclusively. Observed TCR beta diversity correlated strongly with the percentage of naive T cells measured by flow cytometry. Estimates of total diversity from one million sequenced T cells were regarded as lower bounds and underestimates. Compared with the aged group, the long-lived group had more naive CD4+ T cells, fewer expanded clones and increased TCR diversity, suggesting age selection. The CMV infection status of donors was not known, potentially confounding age-related changes in expanded clonotypes.

With regard to this clonotype: It has no known antigen specificity. A single base separates this from a much larger clone, so it may be a read error.

The roughly 42 donors, aged 6 to 90 years, were systemically healthy Caucasian individuals from Russia. Each donor gave about 10 milliliters of peripheral blood, drawn into EDTA-treated Vacutainer tubes. Ficoll-Paque density-gradient centrifugation was used to isolate PBMCs, with at least 7 million per sample. Total RNA was extracted from PBMCs with Trizol reagent, with at least 6 micrograms obtained per sample. The percentages of naive CD45RAhigh/CD27high T cells were determined by flow cytometry on a PBMC aliquot from every donor. The germline V gene specifies KGHSH as CDR1 and LQKENI as CDR2. The CDR3 contains 15 residues, cysteine and phenylalanine counted. Only the CDR3 portion is preserved as DNA: 45 bases, with reading frame beginning at the first base. Relative to germline, V is 2 bases shorter and J is 5 bases shorter, with 13 bases between their ends. Library method: 5' RACE. For sequencing, an Illumina HiSeq 2500 was employed. A second PCR of roughly 6 to 11 cycles was run with a J-beta primer mix and a sample-barcoded 5' primer. A template-switch 5' adaptor carrying 12 random nucleotides introduced a unique molecular identifier onto each TCR beta cDNA molecule. At least 2.5 million CDR3-containing paired-end reads were obtained from each sample. First-strand cDNA synthesis was performed from all RNA using the Mint cDNA synthesis kit, with priming by a TRBC-specific oligonucleotide. All cDNA was treated with uracil-DNA glycosylase and then went through a first 18-cycle PCR with the universal primers M1SS and BC2_uni_R. Per the original workflow: Each sample was normalized by randomly selecting 1 million high-quality reads, each carrying a distinct molecular identifier. Instead of being binned into consensus sequences, reads that shared molecular identifiers were thrown out. CDR3 identification, clonotype clustering and error correction used MiTCR with a Q25 quality threshold and the strictest error-elimination algorithm. A nonparametric unseen species model with Euler transformation was used to estimate a lower bound on total TCR beta diversity. TCRdb ran its own pipeline on the public reads, namely fastp trimming at Q25 and MiXCR clone calling, and kept in-frame beta chains. Under each unique CDR3 protein, matching rows form one entry showing the most common genes and DNA. TCRdb's processing, not the authors', yielded these V and J calls. For this sample there are 1.6 million or so distinct CDR3 sequences; about 35% appear just once. The biggest ten clones account for about 11% of the sample.

Sequenced input: blood. The chain is assembled from TRBV18 and TRBJ2-1; TRBD2 is a possible D gene, resting on 5 matching bases. The receptor's source is a woman in her twenties or thirties in good health. The DNA sequence is given as TGTGCCAGCTCACCAGGACGAGGGTCCCACAATGAGCAGTTCTTC. It translates as CASSPGRGSHNEQFF.